This TCR beta chain derives from a study of T cell responses to AZD1222 COVID-19 vaccine. Study observations and caveats: Across spike, vaccine-associated CD4 TCRs were found, dominant at 160-218 and 743-854.

The repertoire was sequenced with immunoSEQ multiplex PCR; TCRdb's copy has only in-frame clones and lacks some. The sample records around 120,000 clones, about 90% being singletons. Germline CDR1 GTSNPN, CDR2 SVGIG (reference sequence). The CDR3 loop spans 11 amino acids. Trimming stripped 1 base from V and 10 bases from J, with 5 bases between. Comments on this clone: What it binds is not known.

The TCR was taken from an adult in good health. J is TRBJ1-6 and V is TRBV30; possible D gene TRBD1, 5 bases. The sequencing here drew on peripheral blood, taken on day 0 of AZD1222 vaccination. For the CDR3, the DNA is TGTGCCTGGAGTGGGGGGTCACCCCTCCACTTT. It yields the protein CAWSGGSPLHF.